Shown below are 15 T cell receptor beta chains from a single sample sequenced in a study of blood T cell repertoires in COVID-19. Generated by immunoSEQ multiplex PCR, the TCRdb table keeps only in-frame clones and is missing some. The sample has some 54,000 clones, under 85% seen once; the top ten hold about 7.3%. Sequencing was done on a sample of peripheral blood. These receptors all stem from a man aged 65 to 79 with active COVID-19.

This clone showed up just a few times. This chain connects TRBV11-3 to TRBJ1-3, with D perhaps TRBD1 (5 bases). Germline V CDR1 and CDR2: SGHNT, YENEEA. The CDR3 runs to 14 residues. V was shortened by 4 bases and J by 0 bases, with 7 bases between the two germline ends. This chain's CDR3 is CASSSTASGNTIYF. The CDR3, as DNA: TGTGCCAGCAGCTCGACAGCCTCTGGAAACACCATATATTTT.

The rearrangement joins TRBV6-2 or TRBV6-3 to TRBJ1-1; 8 bases agree with TRBD1. Per the germline V gene, CDR1 is MNHEY and CDR2 is SVGEGT. The CDR3 contains 15 residues. The V segment lost 4 bases and the J segment 5 bases; nucleotides outside the gene matches: 9. Written as DNA, the CDR3 is TGTGCCAGCAGTTCCGTCGGACAGGGAAGAACTGAAGCTTTCTTT. This sequence encodes CASSSVGQGRTEAFF.

The chain has TRBV21-1 and TRBJ2-7; whether TRBD1, the table's D call, matches the DNA was not checked. TRBV21-1 is given as a pseudogene. CDR3 length: 16 amino acids. CDR3 sequence: CASGRPDRAGSYEQYF. The CDR3 region has the DNA TGTGCCAGCGGACGACCGGACAGGGCCGGGTCCTACGAGCAGTACTTC.

CDR3 sequence: CASSLTDSSTDTQYF. The CDR3 DNA follows: TGTGCCAGCAGCTTGACGGACTCCAGCACAGATACGCAGTATTTT. The gene calls are TRBV6-4 and TRBJ2-3, with a tentative D call TRBD2 (5 bases). Trimming removed 6 bases from V and 0 bases from J, with 13 bases in between. The CDR3 totals 15 residues. Germline CDR1 reads MRHNA; CDR2 reads SNTAGT.

This CDR3 reads CASNRTGVGTEAFF. The CDR3 DNA reads TGTGCCAGCAATAGGACAGGGGTAGGCACTGAAGCTTTCTTT. The chain joins TRBV2 to TRBJ1-1; 9 positions match TRBD1. Germline assignment: CDR1 SNHLY and CDR2 FYNNEI. Losses at the gene ends were 7 bases for V and 4 bases for J; bases not matched to a gene: 7. CDR3 length: 14 amino acids.

The chain uses TRBV2 and TRBJ2-2, with 8 positions matching TRBD2. Trimming cost V 7 bases and J 3 bases; bases outside gene matches: 7. Germline loops: CDR1 SNHLY, CDR2 FYNNEI. CDR3 length equals 15 residues. CDR3 amino acids: CASNGPAGDTGELFF. The DNA of the CDR3 is TGTGCCAGCAATGGGCCAGCGGGGGACACCGGGGAGCTGTTTTTT.

The rearrangement joins TRBV7-8 to TRBJ1-1, with D unclear. This CDR3 has 14 amino acids. CDR1 and CDR2 (germline): SGHVS, FQNEAQ. V lost 5 bases to trimming and J lost 1 base, with 11 bases between them. CDR3 amino acids: CASSRSETNTEAFF. CDR3 coding DNA: TGTGCCAGCAGCCGGTCAGAAACGAACACTGAAGCTTTCTTT.

The rearrangement uses TRBV7-6 and TRBJ1-6, with 8 positions matching TRBD1. CDR1 and CDR2 from the germline V gene are SGHVS and FNYEAQ. The CDR3 consists of 15 residues. With 5 bases clipped from V and 7 bases from J, the junction kept 7 bases outside the gene matches. DNA for the CDR3: TGTGCCAGCAGCCCGGGACAGGCTACGAATTCACCCCTCCACTTT. It codes for CASSPGQATNSPLHF.

The V gene is TRBV5-5, the J gene TRBJ1-6, with D uncertain. The V gene lost 0 bases and the J gene lost 8 bases, with 12 bases spanning the gap. The germline gives CDR1 SGHKS, CDR2 YYEKEE (reference sequence). The length of the CDR3 is 15 residues. CDR3 sequence: CASSLVQANYSPLHF. CDR3 nucleotides: TGTGCCAGCAGCTTGGTCCAGGCAAACTATTCACCCCTCCACTTT. The entire variable domain, with the rest obtained from reference TRBV5-5 and TRBJ1-6, is as follows: DAGVTQSPTHLIKTRGQQVTLRCSPISGHKSVSWYQQVLGQGPQFIFQYYEKEERGRGNFPDRFSARQFPNYSSELNVNALLLGDSALYLCASSLVQANYSPLHFGNGTRLTVT.

The gene calls are TRBV15 and TRBJ1-3, with D possibly TRBD1 on 5 matching bases. This CDR3 region has 15 residues. Trimming removed 1 base at V and 4 bases at J, with 11 bases between. Per germline, CDR1 LNHNV and CDR2 YYDKDF (reference sequence). The CDR3 loop is CATSRGSGKGNTIYF. CDR3 DNA sequence: TGTGCCACCAGCAGAGGTTCAGGGAAGGGAAACACCATATATTTT.

This clone was found a few times. This chain connects TRBV27 to TRBJ1-2; no clear D gene. Germline V CDR1 and CDR2: MNHEY, SMNVEV (reference sequence). The CDR3 extends over 13 amino acids. Trimming took off 0 bases at V and 6 bases at J, with 8 bases between the two ends. In nucleotides, the CDR3 is TGTGCCAGCAGTTTATCATGGGCACATGGCTACACCTTC. Translation gives CASSLSWAHGYTF.

The V call is TRBV7-6, the J call TRBJ2-1; TRBD2 might be the D (5 bases). CDR1 is SGHVS, CDR2 FNYEAQ, per germline. V lost 5 bases, J lost 0 bases, and 11 bases lay in between. The CDR3 is 15 amino acids. CDR3 in amino acids: CASSRGLSSYNEQFF. The CDR3 DNA reads TGTGCCAGCAGCAGAGGACTTAGCTCCTACAATGAGCAGTTCTTC.

This clone was counted a single time. J is TRBJ2-7 and V is TRBV3-1 (or the pseudogene TRBV3-2), with D uncertain. Trimming took off 0 bases at V and 4 bases at J, with 7 bases between the two ends. From germline, CDR1 is LGHDT and CDR2 YNNKEL (reference sequence). The CDR3 covers 13 residues. CDR3 nucleotide sequence: TGTGCCAGCAGCCAAGATCGCCGGTACGAGCAGTACTTC. Translation: CASSQDRRYEQYF.

This chain joins TRBV6-2 or TRBV6-3 and TRBJ2-7; TRBD1 is a possible D gene (6 bases). The V end lost 0 bases, the J end lost 0 bases, and 12 bases lay between the germline ends. The CDR3 loop spans 16 amino acids. Germline V CDR1 and CDR2: MNHEY, SVGEGT. This CDR3 reads CASSYSYRDLSYEQYF. In DNA form, the CDR3 reads TGTGCCAGCAGTTACTCCTACAGGGACCTCTCCTACGAGCAGTACTTC.

The rearrangement joins TRBV5-1 to TRBJ2-7; 9 nucleotides agree with TRBD1. The J segment lost 5 bases and the V segment lost 0 bases, leaving 6 bases of the junction unmatched. CDR3 length: 15 amino acids. Germline V lookup: CDR1 SGHRS, CDR2 YFSETQ. The DNA of the CDR3 is TGCGCCAGCAGCTTGGAGGACAGGGGATCCCACGAGCAGTACTTC. It yields the protein CASSLEDRGSHEQYF.